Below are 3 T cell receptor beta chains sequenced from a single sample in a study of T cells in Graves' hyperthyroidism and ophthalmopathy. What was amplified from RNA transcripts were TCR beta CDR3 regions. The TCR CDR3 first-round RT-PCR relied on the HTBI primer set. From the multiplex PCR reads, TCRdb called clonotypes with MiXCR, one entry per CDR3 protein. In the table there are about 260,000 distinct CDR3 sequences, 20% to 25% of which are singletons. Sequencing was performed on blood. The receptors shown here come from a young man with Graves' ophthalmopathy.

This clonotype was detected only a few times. The CDR3 nucleotides are TGTGCCAGCAGTTTTGCGACAGACTCTGGAAACACCATATATTTT. This sequence encodes CASSFATDSGNTIYF. V gene TRBV12-3 or TRBV12-4 combines with J gene TRBJ1-3, with a tentative D call TRBD1 (5 bases). The germline V and J ends were trimmed by 3 bases and 0 bases, with 9 bases remaining between them. This CDR3 region has 15 residues.

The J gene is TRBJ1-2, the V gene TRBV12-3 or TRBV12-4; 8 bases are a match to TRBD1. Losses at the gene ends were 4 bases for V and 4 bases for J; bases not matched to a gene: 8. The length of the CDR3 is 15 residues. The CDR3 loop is CASSSGTGISYGYTF. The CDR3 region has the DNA TGTGCCAGCAGTTCCGGGACAGGTATTAGCTATGGCTACACCTTC.

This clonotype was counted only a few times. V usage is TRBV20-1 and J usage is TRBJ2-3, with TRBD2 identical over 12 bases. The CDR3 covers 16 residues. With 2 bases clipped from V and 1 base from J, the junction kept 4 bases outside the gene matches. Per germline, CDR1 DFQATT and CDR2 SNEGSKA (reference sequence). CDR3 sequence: CSARPRLAGGTDTQYF. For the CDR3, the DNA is TGCAGTGCTAGACCCAGACTAGCGGGAGGCACAGATACGCAGTATTTT.